A selection of T cell receptor beta chains follows, all from one sample in a study of early T cells in non-severe SARS-CoV-2 infection. TCRdb re-derived calls from the 5' RACE reads in MiXCR, one entry per CDR3 protein. The sample contains 100,000 to 150,000 distinct CDR3 sequences, approximately 15% of which appear only once. The sequenced material came from whole blood. These receptors were collected from an adult who was a healthcare worker with PCR-confirmed SARS-CoV-2 infection or an uninfected control (not recorded which). CDR3s include the opening cysteine and the closing phenylalanine or tryptophan. D genes are given only for firm matches. Not every row has a clone size; where given, it reads once, few, many or a size class.

J gene: TRBJ2-3; V gene: TRBV12-3/TRBV12-4; clone size: few; D gene: NA; CDR3 protein: CASSFRSGGYTDTQYF; CDR3 DNA: TGTGCCAGCAGTTTTCGGAGTGGGGGGTACACAGATACGCAGTATTTT
J gene: TRBJ1-3; V gene: TRBV6-6; clone size: few; D gene: NA; CDR3 protein: CASSRTVSGNTIYF; CDR3 DNA: TGTGCCAGCAGTCGGACGGTCTCTGGAAACACCATATATTTT
J gene: TRBJ2-3; V gene: TRBV6-6; clone size: many; D gene: NA; CDR3 protein: CASSDSGTSTDTQYF; CDR3 DNA: TGTGCCAGCAGCGATAGCGGAACTAGCACAGATACGCAGTATTTT
J gene: TRBJ2-1; V gene: TRBV7-9; clone size: NA; D gene: TRBD2; CDR3 protein: CASSFLTSGVLGQFF; CDR3 DNA: TGTGCCAGCAGCTTCTTGACTAGCGGGGTTTTAGGGCAGTTCTTC
J gene: TRBJ2-1; V gene: TRBV4-1; clone size: NA; D gene: NA; CDR3 protein: CASSQASASDYEQFF; CDR3 DNA: TGCGCCAGCAGCCAAGCATCGGCTAGCGATTATGAGCAGTTCTTC
J gene: TRBJ1-1; V gene: TRBV30; clone size: many; D gene: NA; CDR3 protein: CAWRKGNTEAFF; CDR3 DNA: TGTGCCTGGAGAAAGGGGAACACTGAAGCTTTCTTT
J gene: TRBJ1-4; V gene: TRBV30; clone size: few; D gene: NA; CDR3 protein: CASNQGLNEKLFF; CDR3 DNA: TGTGCCTCGAATCAGGGTTTGAATGAAAAACTGTTTTTT
J gene: TRBJ2-3; V gene: TRBV28; clone size: few; D gene: TRBD2; CDR3 protein: CASSPGSGASVSQYF; CDR3 DNA: TGTGCCAGCAGTCCCGGTAGCGGGGCGTCAGTTTCGCAGTATTTT
J gene: TRBJ1-2; V gene: TRBV5-1; clone size: few; D gene: TRBD1; CDR3 protein: CASSSETGAYGYTF; CDR3 DNA: TGCGCCAGCAGCTCGGAGACAGGGGCATATGGCTACACCTTC
J gene: TRBJ1-1; V gene: TRBV13; clone size: many; D gene: NA; CDR3 protein: CASSPMGGDTEAFF; CDR3 DNA: TGTGCCAGCAGCCCGATGGGGGGAGACACTGAAGCTTTCTTT
J gene: TRBJ2-2; V gene: TRBV24-1; clone size: few; D gene: NA; CDR3 protein: CATRGQYTGELFF; CDR3 DNA: TGTGCCACCAGAGGACAGTACACCGGGGAGCTGTTTTTT
J gene: TRBJ2-3; V gene: TRBV18; clone size: few; D gene: TRBD2; CDR3 protein: CASSNVLAAADTQYF; CDR3 DNA: TGTGCCAGCTCGAATGTACTAGCGGCAGCAGATACGCAGTATTTT
J gene: TRBJ2-7; V gene: TRBV3-1; clone size: few; D gene: NA; CDR3 protein: CASSRGEWKGEQYF; CDR3 DNA: TGTGCCAGCAGCCGTGGCGAGTGGAAGGGCGAGCAGTACTTC
J gene: TRBJ2-1; V gene: TRBV20-1; clone size: few; D gene: NA; CDR3 protein: CSARDLLGYDNEQFF; CDR3 DNA: TGCAGTGCTAGAGACCTGCTGGGTTATGATAATGAGCAGTTCTTC
J gene: TRBJ1-2; V gene: TRBV3-1; clone size: few; D gene: NA; CDR3 protein: CASSQVTGDGYTF; CDR3 DNA: TGTGCCAGCAGCCAAGTTACAGGTGATGGCTACACCTTC
J gene: TRBJ2-1; V gene: TRBV15; clone size: few; D gene: NA; CDR3 protein: CATSRVGGGEQFF; CDR3 DNA: TGTGCCACCAGCAGAGTCGGAGGGGGTGAGCAGTTCTTC
J gene: TRBJ1-5; V gene: TRBV30; clone size: NA; D gene: NA; CDR3 protein: CAWSGTGLSSQQPQHF; CDR3 DNA: TGTGCCTGGAGTGGTACAGGGCTTTCCTCCCAGCAGCCCCAGCATTTT
J gene: TRBJ1-1; V gene: TRBV5-5; clone size: NA; D gene: NA; CDR3 protein: CASSLELSTEAFF; CDR3 DNA: TGTGCCAGCAGCTTGGAATTGAGCACTGAAGCTTTCTTT
J gene: TRBJ1-1; V gene: TRBV12-3/TRBV12-4; clone size: NA; D gene: TRBD1; CDR3 protein: CASSTDRGVNTEAFF; CDR3 DNA: TGTGCCAGCAGTACTGACAGGGGCGTGAACACTGAAGCTTTCTTT
J gene: TRBJ1-4; V gene: TRBV7-2; clone size: NA; D gene: NA; CDR3 protein: CTSSITGTTNEKLFF; CDR3 DNA: TGTACCAGCAGCATTACAGGGACAACTAATGAAAAACTGTTTTTT
J gene: TRBJ2-3; V gene: TRBV9; clone size: few; D gene: TRBD2; CDR3 protein: CASSSPSGLTDTQYF; CDR3 DNA: TGTGCCAGCAGCTCCCCTAGCGGTCTCACAGATACGCAGTATTTT
J gene: TRBJ1-1; V gene: TRBV29-1; clone size: NA; D gene: TRBD1; CDR3 protein: CSAIHRGYEAFF; CDR3 DNA: TGCAGCGCGATTCACAGGGGCTACGAAGCTTTCTTT
J gene: TRBJ2-5; V gene: TRBV25-1; clone size: NA; D gene: TRBD1; CDR3 protein: CASGQGARETQYF; CDR3 DNA: TGTGCCAGCGGACAGGGGGCGCGAGAGACCCAGTACTTC
J gene: TRBJ1-1; V gene: TRBV3-1; clone size: many; D gene: TRBD1; CDR3 protein: CASSLRTGGTEAFF; CDR3 DNA: TGTGCCAGCAGCTTACGGACAGGGGGCACTGAAGCTTTCTTT
J gene: TRBJ2-2; V gene: TRBV15; clone size: NA; D gene: TRBD1; CDR3 protein: CATSRERGTVISGELFF; CDR3 DNA: TGTGCCACCAGCAGAGAGAGGGGGACAGTTATATCGGGGGAGCTGTTTTTT
J gene: TRBJ2-7; V gene: TRBV10-3; clone size: NA; D gene: NA; CDR3 protein: CAISESSVSIKYF; CDR3 DNA: TGTGCCATCAGTGAGTCCTCGGTGAGCATTAAGTACTTC
J gene: TRBJ1-4; V gene: TRBV13; clone size: few; D gene: NA; CDR3 protein: CASSFRQANEKLFF; CDR3 DNA: TGTGCCAGCAGCTTCAGACAGGCTAATGAAAAACTGTTTTTT
J gene: TRBJ2-5; V gene: TRBV5-1; clone size: many; D gene: NA; CDR3 protein: CASSLAGAEETQYF; CDR3 DNA: TGCGCCAGCAGCTTGGCAGGGGCCGAAGAGACCCAGTACTTC
J gene: TRBJ2-2; V gene: TRBV7-9; clone size: NA; D gene: TRBD1; CDR3 protein: CASSYGTGVSGELFF; CDR3 DNA: TGTGCCAGCAGCTACGGGACAGGGGTCTCCGGGGAGCTGTTTTTT
J gene: TRBJ2-7; V gene: TRBV2; clone size: NA; D gene: NA; CDR3 protein: CASNPGKYEQYF; CDR3 DNA: TGTGCCAGCAACCCAGGGAAATACGAGCAGTACTTC
J gene: TRBJ1-1; V gene: TRBV12-3/TRBV12-4; clone size: few; D gene: NA; CDR3 protein: CASSRRRSPTEAFF; CDR3 DNA: TGTGCCAGCAGCCGAAGACGGTCGCCCACTGAAGCTTTCTTT
J gene: TRBJ1-1; V gene: TRBV3-1; clone size: many; D gene: TRBD1; CDR3 protein: CASSQGQGNTEAFF; CDR3 DNA: TGTGCCAGCAGCCAAGGACAGGGGAACACTGAAGCTTTCTTT
J gene: TRBJ2-1; V gene: TRBV20-1; clone size: few; D gene: TRBD2; CDR3 protein: CSAWTSGGNEQFF; CDR3 DNA: TGCAGTGCTTGGACTAGCGGGGGCAATGAGCAGTTCTTC
J gene: TRBJ1-4; V gene: TRBV20-1; clone size: NA; D gene: NA; CDR3 protein: CATSGGSEKLFF; CDR3 DNA: TGCGCTACGTCGGGGGGGAGCGAAAAACTGTTTTTT
J gene: TRBJ2-7; V gene: TRBV2; clone size: few; D gene: TRBD1; CDR3 protein: CASRGDRNSYEQYF; CDR3 DNA: TGTGCCAGCAGGGGGGACAGGAACTCCTACGAGCAGTACTTC
J gene: TRBJ1-1; V gene: TRBV10-2; clone size: NA; D gene: NA; CDR3 protein: CASSLAGKNTEAFF; CDR3 DNA: TGCGCCAGCAGCTTAGCCGGGAAGAACACTGAAGCTTTCTTT
J gene: TRBJ2-7; V gene: TRBV7-9; clone size: many; D gene: NA; CDR3 protein: CASSLAAQSNSYEQYF; CDR3 DNA: TGTGCCAGCAGCTTAGCGGCGCAGTCCAACTCCTACGAGCAGTACTTC
J gene: TRBJ1-6; V gene: TRBV12-3/TRBV12-4; clone size: NA; D gene: NA; CDR3 protein: CASSLRGADSPLHF; CDR3 DNA: TGTGCCAGCAGTTTAAGAGGGGCGGATTCACCCCTCCACTTT
J gene: TRBJ2-2; V gene: TRBV7-9; clone size: few; D gene: NA; CDR3 protein: CASSGSGGGANTGELFF; CDR3 DNA: TGTGCCAGCAGCGGGAGTGGGGGCGGTGCAAACACCGGGGAGCTGTTTTTT
J gene: TRBJ1-5; V gene: TRBV27; clone size: few; D gene: TRBD1; CDR3 protein: CASGPGTGFNQPQHF; CDR3 DNA: TGTGCCAGCGGACCCGGGACAGGGTTTAATCAGCCCCAGCATTTT
J gene: TRBJ1-5; V gene: TRBV6-1; clone size: few; D gene: NA; CDR3 protein: CASSEGQARSGRQPQHF; CDR3 DNA: TGTGCCAGCAGTGAAGGACAGGCACGCTCTGGACGGCAGCCCCAGCATTTT
J gene: TRBJ2-7; V gene: TRBV25-1; clone size: NA; D gene: NA; CDR3 protein: CASSGMNLGQYF; CDR3 DNA: TGTGCCAGCAGTGGAATGAATCTCGGGCAGTACTTC
J gene: TRBJ1-6; V gene: TRBV6-2/TRBV6-3; clone size: few; D gene: TRBD1; CDR3 protein: CASSSQGDSPLHF; CDR3 DNA: TGTGCCAGCAGTAGCCAGGGGGATTCACCCCTCCACTTT
J gene: TRBJ1-2; V gene: TRBV2; clone size: once; D gene: NA; CDR3 protein: CASSEMVYTF; CDR3 DNA: TGTGCCAGCAGTGAAATGGTGTACACCTTC
J gene: TRBJ2-2; V gene: TRBV29-1; clone size: many; D gene: NA; CDR3 protein: CSVGQGNTGELFF; CDR3 DNA: TGCAGCGTTGGACAAGGGAACACCGGGGAGCTGTTTTTT
J gene: TRBJ1-1; V gene: TRBV7-2; clone size: few; D gene: NA; CDR3 protein: CASSLVAGANTEAFF; CDR3 DNA: TGTGCCAGCAGCTTAGTTGCAGGGGCGAACACTGAAGCTTTCTTT
J gene: TRBJ2-1; V gene: TRBV27; clone size: NA; D gene: TRBD1; CDR3 protein: CASSSRDRESPYNEQFF; CDR3 DNA: TGTGCCAGCAGTTCCCGGGACAGGGAAAGCCCCTACAATGAGCAGTTCTTC
J gene: TRBJ2-7; V gene: TRBV20-1; clone size: NA; D gene: NA; CDR3 protein: CSAWVQVPGRGSYEQYF; CDR3 DNA: TGCAGTGCTTGGGTCCAAGTGCCCGGAAGGGGTTCCTACGAGCAGTACTTC
J gene: TRBJ2-1; V gene: TRBV5-3; clone size: few; D gene: TRBD2; CDR3 protein: CARSWTSGGDNEQFF; CDR3 DNA: TGTGCCAGAAGCTGGACTTCGGGAGGAGACAATGAGCAGTTCTTC
J gene: TRBJ2-1; V gene: TRBV4-1; clone size: few; D gene: TRBD2; CDR3 protein: CASSQGRGGGYNEQFF; CDR3 DNA: TGCGCCAGCAGCCAGGGGCGGGGGGGAGGATACAATGAGCAGTTCTTC